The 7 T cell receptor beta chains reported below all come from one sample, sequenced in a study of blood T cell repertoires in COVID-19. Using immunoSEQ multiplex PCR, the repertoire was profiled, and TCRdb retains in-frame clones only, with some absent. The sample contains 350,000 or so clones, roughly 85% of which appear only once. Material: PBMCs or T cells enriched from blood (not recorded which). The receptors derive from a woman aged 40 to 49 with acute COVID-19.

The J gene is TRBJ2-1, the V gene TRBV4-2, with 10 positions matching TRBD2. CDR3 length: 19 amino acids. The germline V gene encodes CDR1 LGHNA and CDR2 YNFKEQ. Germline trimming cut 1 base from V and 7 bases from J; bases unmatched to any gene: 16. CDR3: CASSQVFLAGDPQGNEQFF. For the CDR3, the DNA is TGTGCCAGCAGCCAAGTTTTTCTAGCGGGGGACCCCCAAGGTAATGAGCAGTTCTTC.

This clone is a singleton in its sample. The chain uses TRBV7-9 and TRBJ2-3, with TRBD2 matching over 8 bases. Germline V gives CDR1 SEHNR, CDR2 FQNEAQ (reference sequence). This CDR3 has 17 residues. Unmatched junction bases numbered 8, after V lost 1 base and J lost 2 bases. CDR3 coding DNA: TGTGCCAGCAGCTTAGGGACGAGCGGGGGATTCACAGATACGCAGTATTTT. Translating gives CASSLGTSGGFTDTQYF.

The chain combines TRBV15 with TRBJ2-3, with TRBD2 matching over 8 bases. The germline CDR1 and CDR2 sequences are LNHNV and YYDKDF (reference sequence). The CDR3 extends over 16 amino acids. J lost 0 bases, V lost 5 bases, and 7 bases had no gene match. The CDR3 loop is CATSPLAGLSTDTQYF. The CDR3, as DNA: TGTGCCACCAGCCCCTTAGCGGGATTAAGCACAGATACGCAGTATTTT.

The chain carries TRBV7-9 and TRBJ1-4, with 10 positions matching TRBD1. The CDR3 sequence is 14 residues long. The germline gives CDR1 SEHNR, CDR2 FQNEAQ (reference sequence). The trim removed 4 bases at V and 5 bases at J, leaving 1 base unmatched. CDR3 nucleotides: TGTGCCAGCAGCTCGGGACAGGGGAATGAAAAACTGTTTTTT. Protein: CASSSGQGNEKLFF.

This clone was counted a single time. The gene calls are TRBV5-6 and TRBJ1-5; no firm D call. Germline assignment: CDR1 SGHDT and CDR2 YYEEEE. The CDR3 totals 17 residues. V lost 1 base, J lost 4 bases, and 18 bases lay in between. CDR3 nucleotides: TGTGCCAGCAGCTTGTTTCACAGATTAATGCGAAATCAGCCCCAGCATTTT. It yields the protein CASSLFHRLMRNQPQHF.

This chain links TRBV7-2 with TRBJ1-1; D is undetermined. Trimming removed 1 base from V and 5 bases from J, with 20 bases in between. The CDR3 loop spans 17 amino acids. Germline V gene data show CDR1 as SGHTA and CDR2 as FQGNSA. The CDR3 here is CASSLELTLHGKTEAFF. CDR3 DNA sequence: TGTGCCAGCAGCTTAGAACTAACCTTACACGGCAAGACTGAAGCTTTCTTT.

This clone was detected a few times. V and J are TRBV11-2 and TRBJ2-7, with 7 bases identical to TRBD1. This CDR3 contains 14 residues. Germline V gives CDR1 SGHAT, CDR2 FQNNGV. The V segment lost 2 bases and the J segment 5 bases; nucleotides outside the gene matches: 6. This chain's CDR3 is CASSLIHRGHEQYF. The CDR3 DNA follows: TGTGCCAGCAGCTTAATTCACAGGGGTCACGAGCAGTACTTC.